This T cell receptor beta chain was sequenced in a study of blood T cell repertoires in COVID-19. Study-wide background: COVID-19 samples, acute and convalescent, were from the United States, Italy and Spain. PBMCs, B-cell-depleted T cells, or T cells were the source of the cDNA or gDNA that made up the material.

Per the original methods: Amplification of reference gene primers was used by the study to estimate nucleated cell counts. Assay: immunoSEQ multiplex PCR; the TCRdb copy retains only in-frame clones and omits some. Clone size and the V and J calls come from that table; the DNA yielded D and trimming. The sample carries approximately 110,000 clones, 85% recorded once. The germline V and J ends were trimmed by 1 base and 5 bases, with 8 bases remaining between them. Germline values: CDR1 SGHTA, CDR2 FQGNSA. This CDR3 region has 14 residues. Sequencing was carried out using peripheral blood. This chain links TRBV7-2 with TRBJ1-4; D gene ambiguous. This clonotype was sampled from a man in his fifties with acute or convalescent COVID-19. The CDR3 region has the DNA TGTGCCAGCAGCTTAGGCCAGATAAATGAAAAACTGTTTTTT. The encoded protein is CASSLGQINEKLFF. The variable domain in full, with the rest retrieved from reference TRBV7-2 and TRBJ1-4, is GAGVSQSPSNKVTEKGKDVELRCDPISGHTALYWYRQSLGQGLEFLIYFQGNSAPDKSGLPSDRFSAERTGGSVSTLTIQRTQQEDSAVYLCASSLGQINEKLFFGSGTQLSVL.